This T cell receptor (beta chain) derives from a study of control samples from healthy donors and cancer patients (dated by TCRdb to 2019 to 2021). Receptor libraries were prepared by the immunoSEQ multiplex PCR assay. The table was pulled from immuneACCESS by TCRdb, which kept in-frame rearrangements only. Such tables lose some clones; where checked, under half of the loss comes from unresolved V genes, and the rest has no known cause. The sample table contains 90,000 or so clones; only one count was recorded for 85% of them. Clones ranked in the top ten supply approximately 19% of the sample. This clone was picked up a small number of times. Its binding antigen is unknown. Base quality data are lacking; no much larger clone is found one base away. Taken from cysteine to phenylalanine, the CDR3 has 15 residues. The retained sequence is limited to the CDR3, 45 bases, with the frame set at the first base. V is pruned by 0 bases and J by 4 bases, leaving 4 bases of the junction without a gene match. CDR1 and CDR2 are drawn from the germline V gene (reference sequence): SGHKS, YYEKEE.

This receptor was taken from a young man in good health. The sequenced sample consisted of blood. Recombination joined TRBV5-5 with TRBJ2-1, and TRBD1 matches 7 of the central bases. The sequence in DNA is TGTGCCAGCAGCTTGGGGCAGGGGGAGTACAATGAGCAGTTCTTC. This gives the protein CASSLGQGEYNEQFF.